Listed below are T cell receptor beta chains from one sample, sequenced in a study of metastatic and nonmetastatic thyroid tumors. MiXCR reprocessed the PCR reads for TCRdb. The sample has some 11,000 clones; under 25% are singletons. What was sequenced was adjacent normal tissue. Receptors originate from a female donor with papillary thyroid cancer or a benign thyroid nodule (not recorded which). Some clones in this sample may be carry-over from other donors' samples. CDR3s include the opening cysteine and the closing phenylalanine or tryptophan. Fields, in order: clone size, D gene, J gene, V gene, CDR3 protein, CDR3 DNA. The D gene is left open where the match is weak. Part of the rows lack a size; the others show once, few, many or a class for expanded clones.

size: few; D: .; J: TRBJ2-1; V: TRBV15; CDR3: CATSRWVWGSVEQFF; DNA: TGTGCCACCAGCAGATGGGTTTGGGGCTCGGTTGAGCAGTTCTTC
size: few; D: .; J: TRBJ2-2; V: TRBV6-5; CDR3: CASSYVEGAGELFF; DNA: TGTGCCAGCAGTTACGTCGAGGGGGCCGGGGAGCTGTTTTTT
size: medium-sized; D: .; J: TRBJ1-2; V: TRBV27; CDR3: CASSFGPNYGYTF; DNA: TGTGCCAGCAGTTTTGGGCCGAACTATGGCTACACCTTC
size: .; D: .; J: TRBJ1-4; V: TRBV11-2; CDR3: CASSLWGGTNEKLFF; DNA: TGTGCCAGCAGCTTATGGGGTGGCACTAATGAAAAACTGTTTTTT
size: .; D: .; J: TRBJ1-2; V: TRBV6-2/TRBV6-3; CDR3: CASSYSYDMRAFGCTF; DNA: TGTGCCAGCAGTTACTCCTACGACATGCGGGCTTTTGGCTGCACCTTC
size: many; D: TRBD2; J: TRBJ2-1; V: TRBV20-1; CDR3: CSSSRGGNEQFF; DNA: TGCAGTTCCAGTCGGGGAGGGAATGAGCAGTTCTTC
size: .; D: TRBD2; J: TRBJ2-1; V: TRBV12-3/TRBV12-4; CDR3: CARRERGYNEQFF; DNA: TGTGCCAGGCGGGAGAGGGGCTACAATGAGCAGTTCTTC
size: .; D: TRBD2; J: TRBJ2-7; V: TRBV20-1; CDR3: CSARYGTSGTYEQYF; DNA: TGCAGTGCTAGATACGGGACTAGCGGGACCTACGAGCAGTACTTC
size: once; D: TRBD2; J: TRBJ2-3; V: TRBV5-1; CDR3: CASSPGLAGHDTDTQYF; DNA: TGCGCCAGCAGCCCCGGACTAGCGGGGCATGACACAGATACGCAGTATTTT
size: .; D: TRBD2; J: TRBJ2-2; V: TRBV4-3; CDR3: CASSLSGTSGRIGELFF; DNA: TGCGCCAGCAGCCTCTCCGGGACTAGCGGGAGGATCGGGGAGCTGTTTTTT
size: many; D: TRBD1; J: TRBJ2-3; V: TRBV7-9; CDR3: CASSLDRGQTDTQYF; DNA: TGTGCCAGCAGCTTAGATAGGGGGCAGACAGATACGCAGTATTTT
size: medium-sized; D: TRBD1; J: TRBJ2-3; V: TRBV6-4; CDR3: CASSDSTRGPQYF; DNA: TGTGCCAGCAGTGACTCGACGAGGGGGCCGCAGTATTTT
size: few; D: TRBD1; J: TRBJ1-2; V: TRBV24-1; CDR3: CATSAGGLYGYTF; DNA: TGTGCCACCAGTGCAGGGGGGTTATATGGCTACACCTTC
size: few; D: .; J: TRBJ1-2; V: TRBV6-2/TRBV6-3; CDR3: CASSMIRTDGYTF; DNA: TGTGCCAGCAGCATGATCCGGACAGATGGCTACACCTTC
size: medium-sized; D: .; J: TRBJ2-3; V: TRBV6-2/TRBV6-3; CDR3: CASTTSTDTQYF; DNA: TGTGCCAGCACAACCTCCACAGATACGCAGTATTTT
size: .; D: .; J: TRBJ1-4; V: TRBV27; CDR3: CASSSGRGDEKLFF; DNA: TGTGCCAGCAGTTCAGGCAGGGGAGACGAAAAACTGTTTTTT
size: many; D: .; J: TRBJ2-7; V: TRBV20-1; CDR3: CSARGGQVSNEQYF; DNA: TGCAGTGCTAGAGGGGGGCAGGTTTCAAACGAGCAGTACTTC
size: few; D: .; J: TRBJ1-2; V: TRBV30; CDR3: CAWKTGGGYTF; DNA: TGTGCCTGGAAAACAGGAGGAGGCTACACCTTC
size: .; D: .; J: TRBJ2-7; V: TRBV28; CDR3: CASSFGQGSYEQYF; DNA: TGTGCCAGCAGTTTCGGGCAGGGCTCCTACGAGCAGTACTTC
size: medium-sized; D: .; J: TRBJ2-7; V: TRBV7-2; CDR3: CASSLAPHRTYEQYF; DNA: TGTGCCAGCAGCTTAGCGCCGCACAGGACCTACGAGCAGTACTTC
size: .; D: .; J: TRBJ1-1; V: TRBV28; CDR3: CASSLVWTEAFF; DNA: TGTGCCAGCAGCTTAGTGTGGACTGAAGCTTTCTTT
size: medium-sized; D: TRBD2; J: TRBJ2-3; V: TRBV6-1; CDR3: CASSWTSPTDTQYF; DNA: TGTGCCAGCAGCTGGACTAGCCCCACAGATACGCAGTATTTT
size: medium-sized; D: .; J: TRBJ1-6; V: TRBV2; CDR3: CASSAGGASPLHF; DNA: TGTGCCAGCAGTGCCGGGGGTGCTTCACCCCTCCACTTT
size: many; D: TRBD2; J: TRBJ2-2; V: TRBV6-6; CDR3: CASSYLPGTSGRVRTGELFF; DNA: TGTGCCAGCAGTTACCTCCCCGGGACTAGCGGGAGGGTCAGGACCGGGGAGCTGTTTTTT
size: many; D: TRBD1; J: TRBJ1-2; V: TRBV4-1; CDR3: CASSLARTGVNYGYTF; DNA: TGCGCCAGCAGCCTCGCCCGGACAGGGGTTAACTATGGCTACACCTTC
size: many; D: TRBD1; J: TRBJ2-1; V: TRBV18; CDR3: CASSPLWTGRDEQFF; DNA: TGTGCCAGCTCACCCCTCTGGACAGGGCGCGATGAGCAGTTCTTC
size: medium-sized; D: TRBD1; J: TRBJ2-7; V: TRBV11-2; CDR3: CASSSGTGGYEQYF; DNA: TGTGCCAGCAGCTCCGGGACAGGGGGCTACGAGCAGTACTTC
size: medium-sized; D: TRBD2; J: TRBJ2-3; V: TRBV5-1; CDR3: CASSFSGSADTQYF; DNA: TGCGCCAGCAGCTTTAGCGGGAGTGCAGATACGCAGTATTTT
size: medium-sized; D: .; J: TRBJ2-1; V: TRBV12-3/TRBV12-4; CDR3: CASTPTRLDEQFF; DNA: TGTGCCAGCACCCCAACCCGGTTGGATGAGCAGTTCTTC
size: .; D: .; J: TRBJ2-7; V: TRBV11-2; CDR3: CASSPGDSSSYEQYF; DNA: TGTGCCAGCAGCCCAGGGGACTCAAGCTCCTACGAGCAGTACTTC
size: medium-sized; D: .; J: TRBJ1-1; V: TRBV10-3; CDR3: CAISEGRMNTEAFF; DNA: TGTGCCATCAGTGAGGGACGGATGAACACTGAAGCTTTCTTT
size: few; D: .; J: TRBJ2-3; V: TRBV6-2/TRBV6-3; CDR3: CASTTFNDTQYF; DNA: TGTGCCAGCACGACATTCAATGATACGCAGTATTTT
size: many; D: TRBD1; J: TRBJ2-1; V: TRBV9; CDR3: CASSVFPDRGDNEQFF; DNA: TGTGCCAGCAGCGTGTTCCCGGACAGGGGGGATAATGAGCAGTTCTTC
size: few; D: .; J: TRBJ1-1; V: TRBV28; CDR3: CAISSGHAEAFF; DNA: TGTGCCATCAGTTCAGGACACGCTGAAGCTTTCTTT
size: medium-sized; D: TRBD1; J: TRBJ1-2; V: TRBV30; CDR3: CAWDLFGRTGGFYGYTF; DNA: TGTGCCTGGGATCTTTTCGGGCGGACAGGGGGATTTTATGGCTACACCTTC
size: .; D: .; J: TRBJ1-2; V: TRBV20-1; CDR3: CSAGRDRDGYTF; DNA: TGCAGTGCTGGGAGGGACCGGGATGGCTACACCTTC
size: .; D: .; J: TRBJ1-1; V: TRBV30; CDR3: CACMGGVGPEAFF; DNA: TGTGCCTGTATGGGGGGCGTAGGCCCTGAAGCTTTCTTT
size: many; D: .; J: TRBJ2-5; V: TRBV12-5; CDR3: CASGTTLGETQYF; DNA: TGTGCTAGTGGTACGACCCTGGGAGAGACCCAGTACTTC
size: many; D: TRBD1; J: TRBJ2-3; V: TRBV25-1; CDR3: CASSERTGAIDTQYF; DNA: TGTGCCAGCAGTGAACGGACAGGGGCGATAGATACGCAGTATTTT
size: many; D: .; J: TRBJ2-7; V: TRBV9; CDR3: CASSVGGPPYEQYF; DNA: TGTGCCAGCAGCGTAGGAGGTCCTCCCTACGAGCAGTACTTC
size: medium-sized; D: TRBD1; J: TRBJ2-6; V: TRBV27; CDR3: CASRGQGGFGANVLTF; DNA: TGTGCCAGCAGGGGACAGGGGGGCTTTGGGGCCAACGTCCTGACTTTC
size: .; D: TRBD1; J: TRBJ1-2; V: TRBV11-3; CDR3: CASSLGQGTNYGYTF; DNA: TGTGCCAGCAGCTTAGGACAGGGGACTAACTATGGCTACACCTTC
size: .; D: .; J: TRBJ2-1; V: TRBV27; CDR3: CASILTASSYNEQFF; DNA: TGTGCCAGCATTCTGACTGCCAGCTCCTACAATGAGCAGTTCTTC
size: .; D: TRBD1; J: TRBJ2-2; V: TRBV24-1; CDR3: CATMRQGATGELFF; DNA: TGTGCCACCATGAGGCAGGGGGCCACCGGGGAGCTGTTTTTT
size: .; D: .; J: TRBJ1-1; V: TRBV28; CDR3: CASSDTREGNEAFF; DNA: TGTGCCAGCAGTGATACAAGGGAGGGCAATGAAGCTTTCTTT
size: .; D: .; J: TRBJ2-5; V: TRBV6-1; CDR3: CASSEWTRQRETQYF; DNA: TGTGCCAGCAGTGAATGGACACGTCAGCGGGAGACCCAGTACTTC
size: .; D: .; J: TRBJ1-6; V: TRBV20-1; CDR3: CSAPYRSCNSPLHF; DNA: TGCAGTGCGCCCTACAGAAGTTGTAATTCACCCCTCCACTTT
size: few; D: .; J: TRBJ1-5; V: TRBV28; CDR3: CASSLGGRGRHQHF; DNA: TGTGCCAGCAGTTTGGGGGGGCGCGGGCGGCACCAGCATTTT
size: medium-sized; D: TRBD1; J: TRBJ2-2; V: TRBV12-3/TRBV12-4; CDR3: CASRTGTGAGELFF; DNA: TGTGCCAGCAGAACCGGGACAGGCGCCGGGGAGCTGTTTTTT
size: many; D: .; J: TRBJ2-1; V: TRBV20-1; CDR3: CSARVVDWPNEQFF; DNA: TGCAGTGCTAGAGTTGTGGACTGGCCCAATGAGCAGTTCTTC
size: medium-sized; D: .; J: TRBJ1-5; V: TRBV20-1; CDR3: CSATRGGNQPQHF; DNA: TGCAGTGCCACCAGGGGAGGCAATCAGCCCCAGCATTTT
size: .; D: .; J: TRBJ2-7; V: TRBV7-3; CDR3: CASSQTRFYEQYF; DNA: TGTGCCAGCAGCCAAACTAGGTTCTACGAGCAGTACTTC
size: many; D: .; J: TRBJ2-5; V: TRBV20-1; CDR3: CSARVGLKTETQYF; DNA: TGCAGTGCTAGAGTGGGACTTAAGACCGAGACCCAGTACTTC
size: medium-sized; D: .; J: TRBJ1-5; V: TRBV2; CDR3: CASSQDSYQPQHF; DNA: TGTGCCAGCAGCCAGGACAGCTATCAGCCCCAGCATTTT
size: medium-sized; D: .; J: TRBJ1-5; V: TRBV12-3/TRBV12-4; CDR3: CASRGGSSNQPQHF; DNA: TGTGCCAGCCGAGGGGGGAGTAGCAATCAGCCCCAGCATTTT
size: medium-sized; D: .; J: TRBJ2-7; V: TRBV12-3/TRBV12-4; CDR3: CASSLTGMSEEQYF; DNA: TGTGCCAGCAGTCTGACGGGCATGTCGGAGGAGCAGTACTTC